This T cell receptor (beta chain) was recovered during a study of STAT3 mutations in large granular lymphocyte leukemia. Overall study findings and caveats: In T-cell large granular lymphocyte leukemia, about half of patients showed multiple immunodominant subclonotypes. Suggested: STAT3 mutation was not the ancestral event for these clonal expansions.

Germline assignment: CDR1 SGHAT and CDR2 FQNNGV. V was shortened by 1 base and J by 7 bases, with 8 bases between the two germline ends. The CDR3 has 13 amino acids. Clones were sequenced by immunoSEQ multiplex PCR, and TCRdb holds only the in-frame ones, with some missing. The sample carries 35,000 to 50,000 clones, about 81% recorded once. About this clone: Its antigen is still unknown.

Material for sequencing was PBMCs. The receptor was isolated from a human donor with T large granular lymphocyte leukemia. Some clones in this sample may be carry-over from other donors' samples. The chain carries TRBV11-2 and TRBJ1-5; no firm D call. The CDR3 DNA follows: TGTGCCAGCAGCTTAGGGACGGGGCAGCCCCAGCATTTT. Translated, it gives CASSLGTGQPQHF.